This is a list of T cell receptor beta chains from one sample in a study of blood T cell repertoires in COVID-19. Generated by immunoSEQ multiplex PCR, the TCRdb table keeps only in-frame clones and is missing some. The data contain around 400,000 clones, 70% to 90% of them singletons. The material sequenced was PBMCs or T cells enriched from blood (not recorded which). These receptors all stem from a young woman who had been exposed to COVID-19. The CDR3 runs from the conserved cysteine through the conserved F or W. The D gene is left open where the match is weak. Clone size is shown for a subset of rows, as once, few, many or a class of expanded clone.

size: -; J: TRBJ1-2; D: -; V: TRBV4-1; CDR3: CASSHPGALGDGYTF; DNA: TGCGCCAGCAGCCACCCAGGGGCTCTAGGGGATGGCTACACCTTC
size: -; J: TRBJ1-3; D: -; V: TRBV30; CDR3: CAWSQGRSSTIYF; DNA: TGTGCCTGGAGTCAGGGGCGTTCAAGCACCATATATTTT
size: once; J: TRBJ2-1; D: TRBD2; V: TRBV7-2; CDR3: CASSLGLAGVDNEQFF; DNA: TGTGCCAGCAGCTTGGGACTAGCGGGAGTGGACAATGAGCAGTTCTTC
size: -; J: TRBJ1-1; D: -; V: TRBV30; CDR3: CAWNPGSPEAFF; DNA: TGTGCCTGGAACCCGGGATCACCCGAAGCTTTCTTT
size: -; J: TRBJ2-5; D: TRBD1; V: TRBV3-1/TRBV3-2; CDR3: CASSPRDRGRFETQYF; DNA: TGTGCCAGCAGCCCCCGGGACAGGGGGCGTTTTGAGACCCAGTACTTC
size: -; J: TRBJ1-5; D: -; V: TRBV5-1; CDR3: CASSLDGPGQPQHF; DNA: TGCGCCAGCAGCTTGGATGGGCCAGGGCAGCCCCAGCATTTT
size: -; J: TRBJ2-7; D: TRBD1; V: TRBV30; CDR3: CAWNFGTGGYEQYF; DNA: TGTGCCTGGAATTTCGGGACAGGGGGCTACGAGCAGTACTTC
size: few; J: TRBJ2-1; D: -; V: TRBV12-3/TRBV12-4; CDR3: CASRDRDKQFF; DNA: TGTGCCAGCAGGGACCGGGACAAGCAGTTCTTC
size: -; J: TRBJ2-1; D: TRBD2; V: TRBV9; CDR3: CASSPPVVAGGEQFF; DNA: TGTGCCAGCTCCCCCCCTGTGGTAGCGGGAGGCGAGCAGTTCTTC
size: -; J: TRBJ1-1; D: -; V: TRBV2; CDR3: CASSAGNTEAFF; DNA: TGTGCCAGCAGTGCGGGGAATACTGAAGCTTTCTTT
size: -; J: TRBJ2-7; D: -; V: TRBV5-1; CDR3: CASSVAGTYEQYF; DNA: TGCGCCAGCAGTGTAGCAGGGACCTACGAGCAGTACTTC
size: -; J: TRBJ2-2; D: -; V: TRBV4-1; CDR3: CASSSQGLSTGELFF; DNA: TGCGCCAGCAGCTCCCAGGGTCTCAGCACCGGGGAGCTGTTTTTT